This note documents a single TCR beta chain sequence. The source of the sample is a study of regulatory T cells in long-lasting Graves disease. Germline V CDR1 and CDR2: MNHNS, SASEGT. The V and J ends lost 3 bases and 1 base, in that order; junction bases with no gene match: 7. This CDR3 region has 16 residues. Time point specified: persistent/refractory GD, antithyroid drugs over 5 years with positive TRAb. There was RNA extracted from PBMCs, and the TCR library was made from it. iRepertoire HTBI primers and Arm-PCR of CDR3 regions built TCR beta libraries. Via MiXCR, TCRdb re-called the multiplex PCR reads, giving one row per CDR3 protein. The sample lists a few hundred thousand distinct CDR3 sequences; around 22% were seen once.

The sample in question was peripheral blood mononuclear cells (PBMCs), obtained when the disease was refractory, from a patient treated with antithyroid drugs. This receptor was taken from a female donor with Graves disease. This rearrangement joins TRBV6-1 to TRBJ1-1, with 8 positions matching TRBD1. The CDR3 region has the DNA TGTGCCAGCAGTGATATGGGACAGGCGACGAACACTGAAGCTTTCTTT. It specifies CASSDMGQATNTEAFF.